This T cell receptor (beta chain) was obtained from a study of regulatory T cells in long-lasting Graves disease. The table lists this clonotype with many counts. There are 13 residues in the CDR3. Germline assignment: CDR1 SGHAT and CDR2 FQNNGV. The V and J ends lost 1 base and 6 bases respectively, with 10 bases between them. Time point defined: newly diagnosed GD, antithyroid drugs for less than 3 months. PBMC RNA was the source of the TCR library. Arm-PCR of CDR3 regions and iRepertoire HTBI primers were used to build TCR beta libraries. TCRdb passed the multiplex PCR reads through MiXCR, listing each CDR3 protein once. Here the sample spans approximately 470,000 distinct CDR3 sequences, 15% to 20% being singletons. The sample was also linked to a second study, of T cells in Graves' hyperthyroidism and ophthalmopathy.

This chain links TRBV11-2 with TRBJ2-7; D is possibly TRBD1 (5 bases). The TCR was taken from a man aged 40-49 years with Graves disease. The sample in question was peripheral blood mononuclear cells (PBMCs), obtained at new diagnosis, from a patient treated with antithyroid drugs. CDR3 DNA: TGTGCCAGCAGCTTAGTAGGGGCAGGCGAGCAGTACTTC. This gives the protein CASSLVGAGEQYF. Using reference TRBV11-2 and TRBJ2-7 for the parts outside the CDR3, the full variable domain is EAGVAQSPRYKIIEKRQSVAFWCNPISGHATLYWYQQILGQGPKLLIQFQNNGVVDDSQLPKDRFSAERLKGVDSTLKIQPAKLEDSAVYLCASSLVGAGEQYFGPGTRLTVT.